The clone carrying this T cell receptor beta chain was seen a handful of times. The data were obtained in a study of cytomegalovirus exposure and HLA in healthy donors. Both 60 Vbeta primers and 13 Jbeta primers went into the PCR. The data were produced by immunoSEQ multiplex PCR, yet TCRdb's version contains in-frame clones alone and is incomplete. The table lists almost 95,000 clones, over 50% of them singletons. This CDR3 contains 15 residues. V shed 2 bases and J shed 4 bases, with 14 bases lying between them. Germline CDR1 is SGHTA and CDR2 is FQGTGA. The TCR comes from a man younger than 40 in good health and CMV-seronegative. Sequencing used PBMCs. The chain uses TRBV7-3 and TRBJ2-5, with D perhaps TRBD2 (7 bases). The CDR3 reads CASSLRGGQGETQYF. DNA of the CDR3: TGTGCCAGCAGCTTACGCGGGGGCCAAGGAGAGACCCAGTACTTC. Looking up the rest from reference TRBV7-3 and TRBJ2-5 gives the full variable domain: GAGVSQTPSNKVTEKGKYVELRCDPISGHTALYWYRQSLGQGPEFLIYFQGTGAADDSGLPNDRFFAVRPEGSVSTLKIQRTERGDSAVYLCASSLRGGQGETQYFGPGTRLLVL.